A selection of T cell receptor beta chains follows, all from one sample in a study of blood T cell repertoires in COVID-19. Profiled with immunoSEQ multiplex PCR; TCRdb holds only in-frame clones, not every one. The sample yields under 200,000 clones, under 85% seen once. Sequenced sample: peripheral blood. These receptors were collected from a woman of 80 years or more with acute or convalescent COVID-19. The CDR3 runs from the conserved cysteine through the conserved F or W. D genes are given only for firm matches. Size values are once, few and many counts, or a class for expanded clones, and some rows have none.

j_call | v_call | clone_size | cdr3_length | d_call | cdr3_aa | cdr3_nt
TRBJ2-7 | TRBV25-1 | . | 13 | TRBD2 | CASSIAGSYEQYF | TGTGCCAGCAGCATAGCGGGAAGCTACGAGCAGTACTTC
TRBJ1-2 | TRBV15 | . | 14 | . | CATRVTGTNYGYTF | TGTGCCACCAGAGTGACAGGAACTAACTATGGCTACACCTTC
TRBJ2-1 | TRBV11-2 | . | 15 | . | CASSPLGGLPNEQFF | TGTGCCAGCAGCCCACTCGGAGGACTCCCCAATGAGCAGTTCTTC
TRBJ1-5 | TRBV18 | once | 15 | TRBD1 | CASSPTGQGTQPQHF | TGTGCCAGCTCACCAACAGGACAGGGGACGCAGCCCCAGCATTTT
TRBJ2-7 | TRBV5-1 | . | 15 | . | CASSLGVGPSYEQYF | TGCGCCAGCAGCTTGGGAGTGGGGCCCTCCTACGAGCAGTACTTC
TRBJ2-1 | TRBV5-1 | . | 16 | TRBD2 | CASSPSGLAGGNEQFF | TGCGCCAGCAGCCCCTCAGGACTAGCGGGTGGCAATGAGCAGTTCTTC
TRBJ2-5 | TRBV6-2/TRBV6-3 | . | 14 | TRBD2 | CASTPADARGAQYF | TGTGCCAGCACCCCTGCGGACGCGCGGGGGGCCCAGTACTTC
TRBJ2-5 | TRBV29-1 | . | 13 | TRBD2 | CSVERGNQETQYF | TGCAGCGTCGAGCGGGGAAACCAAGAGACCCAGTACTTC
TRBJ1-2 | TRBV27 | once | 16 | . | CASSLSRRGAFYGYTF | TGTGCCAGCAGTTTATCCAGACGGGGGGCCTTCTATGGCTACACCTTC
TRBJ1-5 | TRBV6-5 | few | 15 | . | CASPQDRTPNSPQHF | TGTGCCAGCCCTCAGGACCGGACACCAAACAGTCCCCAGCATTTT
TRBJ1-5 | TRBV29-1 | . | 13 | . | CSVQSGSNQPQHF | TGCAGCGTTCAGAGCGGAAGCAATCAGCCCCAGCATTTT
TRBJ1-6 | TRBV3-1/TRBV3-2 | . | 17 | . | CASSQDIRRTGGSPLHF | TGTGCCAGCAGCCAAGATATTCGGAGGACTGGCGGTTCACCCCTCCACTTT
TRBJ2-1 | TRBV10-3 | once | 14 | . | CAISGQSLGGEQFF | TGTGCCATTTCGGGCCAATCCTTGGGGGGTGAGCAGTTCTTC
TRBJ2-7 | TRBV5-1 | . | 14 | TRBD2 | CASSRTSGRDEQYF | TGCGCCAGCAGCAGGACTAGCGGGAGAGACGAGCAGTACTTC
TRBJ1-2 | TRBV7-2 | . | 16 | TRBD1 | CASSILQGRGNYGYTF | TGTGCCAGCAGCATCCTACAGGGGAGAGGGAACTATGGCTACACCTTC
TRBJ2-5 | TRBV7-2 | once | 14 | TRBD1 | CASSFGQGSETQYF | TGTGCCAGCAGCTTCGGACAGGGGTCGGAGACCCAGTACTTC
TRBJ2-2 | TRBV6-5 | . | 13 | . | CASCKDWTGELFF | TGTGCCAGCTGTAAGGACTGGACCGGGGAGCTGTTTTTT
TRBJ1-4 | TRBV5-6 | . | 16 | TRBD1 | CASSLGAGTGDEKLFF | TGTGCCAGCAGCTTGGGGGCCGGGACAGGGGATGAAAAACTGTTTTTT
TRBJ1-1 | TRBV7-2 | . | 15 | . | CASSPWFGGGTEAFF | TGTGCCAGCAGCCCATGGTTCGGGGGGGGCACTGAAGCTTTCTTT
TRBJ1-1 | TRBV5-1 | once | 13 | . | CASSFRGNTEAFF | TGCGCCAGCAGCTTCCGGGGAAACACTGAAGCTTTCTTT
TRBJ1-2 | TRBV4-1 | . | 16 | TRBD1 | CASSQDTGQGLYGYTF | TGCGCCAGCAGCCAAGATACCGGACAGGGCTTATATGGCTACACCTTC
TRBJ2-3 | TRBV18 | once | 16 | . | CASSPPRPDSPDTQYF | TGTGCCAGCTCACCACCGCGGCCGGACAGCCCAGATACGCAGTATTTT
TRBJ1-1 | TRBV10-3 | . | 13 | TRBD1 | CATADRGNTEAFF | TGTGCCACCGCCGACAGGGGGAACACTGAAGCTTTCTTT
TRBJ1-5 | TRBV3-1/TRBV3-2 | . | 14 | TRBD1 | CASSQTGGRQPQHF | TGTGCCAGCAGCCAAACAGGGGGCCGTCAGCCCCAGCATTTT
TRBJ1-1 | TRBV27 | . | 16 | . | CASSLLQGLRDTEAFF | TGTGCCAGCAGTTTGTTACAGGGCCTTCGGGACACTGAAGCTTTCTTT
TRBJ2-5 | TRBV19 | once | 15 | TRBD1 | CASSMGQGAQETQYF | TGTGCCAGTAGTATGGGACAGGGGGCCCAAGAGACCCAGTACTTC
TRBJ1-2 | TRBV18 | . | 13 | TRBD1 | CASSDRGLVGYTF | TGTGCCAGCTCAGACAGGGGGCTCGTTGGCTACACCTTC
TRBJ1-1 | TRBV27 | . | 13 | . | CASTSTGYTEAFF | TGTGCCAGCACGTCGACAGGCTACACTGAAGCTTTCTTT
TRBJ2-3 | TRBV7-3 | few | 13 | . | CASSLTITDTQYF | TGTGCCAGCAGCTTAACTATCACAGATACGCAGTATTTT
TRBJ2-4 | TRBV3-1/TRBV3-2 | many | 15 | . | CASSQGAGPKNIQYF | TGTGCCAGCAGCCAAGGGGCAGGGCCCAAAAACATTCAGTACTTC
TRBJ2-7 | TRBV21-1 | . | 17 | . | CASSKTLGLFSSYEQYF | TGTGCCAGCAGCAAAACGTTGGGACTCTTTAGCTCCTACGAGCAGTACTTC
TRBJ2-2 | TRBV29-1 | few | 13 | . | CSGQVLSTGELFF | TGCAGCGGCCAGGTTTTAAGCACCGGGGAGCTGTTTTTT
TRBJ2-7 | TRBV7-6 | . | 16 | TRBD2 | CASSPYSSGSVYEQYF | TGTGCCAGCAGCCCGTACTCTAGCGGGAGTGTCTACGAGCAGTACTTC
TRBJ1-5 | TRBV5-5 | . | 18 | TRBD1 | CASSRTPRGRNANQPQHF | TGTGCCAGCAGCCGCACCCCCAGGGGGCGTAATGCCAATCAGCCCCAGCATTTT
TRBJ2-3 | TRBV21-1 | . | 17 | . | CASSKRTSGGSTDTQYF | TGTGCCAGCAGCAAACGGACGAGCGGGGGTTCCACAGATACGCAGTATTTT
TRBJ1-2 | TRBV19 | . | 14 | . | CASSISGEGGGYTF | TGTGCCAGTAGTATCTCAGGGGAAGGTGGAGGCTACACCTTC
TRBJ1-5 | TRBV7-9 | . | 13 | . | CASSFGSNQPQHF | TGTGCCAGCAGCTTCGGTAGCAATCAGCCCCAGCATTTT
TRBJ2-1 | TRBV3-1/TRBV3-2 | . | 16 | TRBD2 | CASSHFGGRSYNEQFF | TGTGCCAGCAGCCACTTCGGGGGGAGATCCTACAATGAGCAGTTCTTC
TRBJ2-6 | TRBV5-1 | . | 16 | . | CASSVGPRAGANVLTF | TGCGCCAGCAGCGTTGGTCCCAGGGCTGGGGCCAACGTCCTGACTTTC
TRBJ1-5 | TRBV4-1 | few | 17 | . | CASSQGHSRGGNQPQHF | TGCGCCAGCAGCCAAGGGCACTCCCGGGGGGGTAATCAGCCCCAGCATTTT
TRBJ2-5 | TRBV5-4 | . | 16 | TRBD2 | CASSATSGGAWETQYF | TGTGCCAGCAGCGCGACTAGCGGGGGGGCCTGGGAGACCCAGTACTTC
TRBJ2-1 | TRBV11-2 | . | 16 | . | CASSLGWSGKGDEQFF | TGTGCCAGCAGCTTAGGATGGTCAGGGAAGGGCGATGAGCAGTTCTTC
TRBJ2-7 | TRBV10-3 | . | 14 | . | CAISESGAYFGQYF | TGTGCCATCAGTGAGTCTGGGGCCTACTTCGGGCAGTACTTC
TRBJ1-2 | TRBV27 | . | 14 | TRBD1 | CASSGQGVLYGYTF | TGTGCCAGCAGCGGACAGGGGGTTTTATATGGCTACACCTTC
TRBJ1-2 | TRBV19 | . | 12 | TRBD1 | CASRDRDYGYTF | TGTGCCAGCCGGGACAGGGACTATGGCTACACCTTC
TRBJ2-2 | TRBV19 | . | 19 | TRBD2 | CASSTPGLAGGLNTGELFF | TGTGCCAGTAGTACCCCGGGACTAGCGGGAGGATTGAACACCGGGGAGCTGTTTTTT
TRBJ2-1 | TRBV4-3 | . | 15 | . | CASSQQQLSYNEQFF | TGCGCCAGCAGCCAACAACAGCTCTCCTACAATGAGCAGTTCTTC
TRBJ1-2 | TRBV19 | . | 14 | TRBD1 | CASSTRTGGHGYTF | TGTGCCAGTAGTACACGGACAGGGGGGCATGGCTACACCTTC
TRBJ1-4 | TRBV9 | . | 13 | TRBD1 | CASSVDQGAPLFF | TGTGCCAGCAGCGTAGACCAGGGGGCCCCACTGTTTTTT
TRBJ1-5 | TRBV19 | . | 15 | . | CASRRAFRGDQPQHF | TGTGCCAGTAGGAGGGCCTTTCGGGGGGATCAGCCCCAGCATTTT
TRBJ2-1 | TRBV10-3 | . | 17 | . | CAISEPVLAGSYNEQFF | TGTGCCATCAGTGAGCCTGTTCTGGCGGGCTCCTACAATGAGCAGTTCTTC
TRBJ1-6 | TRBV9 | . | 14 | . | CASSVETTNSPLHF | TGTGCCAGCAGCGTGGAGACTACTAATTCACCCCTCCACTTT
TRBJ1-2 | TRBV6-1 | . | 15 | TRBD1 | CASSEARQGAYGYTF | TGTGCCAGCAGTGAAGCGCGACAGGGGGCCTATGGCTACACCTTC